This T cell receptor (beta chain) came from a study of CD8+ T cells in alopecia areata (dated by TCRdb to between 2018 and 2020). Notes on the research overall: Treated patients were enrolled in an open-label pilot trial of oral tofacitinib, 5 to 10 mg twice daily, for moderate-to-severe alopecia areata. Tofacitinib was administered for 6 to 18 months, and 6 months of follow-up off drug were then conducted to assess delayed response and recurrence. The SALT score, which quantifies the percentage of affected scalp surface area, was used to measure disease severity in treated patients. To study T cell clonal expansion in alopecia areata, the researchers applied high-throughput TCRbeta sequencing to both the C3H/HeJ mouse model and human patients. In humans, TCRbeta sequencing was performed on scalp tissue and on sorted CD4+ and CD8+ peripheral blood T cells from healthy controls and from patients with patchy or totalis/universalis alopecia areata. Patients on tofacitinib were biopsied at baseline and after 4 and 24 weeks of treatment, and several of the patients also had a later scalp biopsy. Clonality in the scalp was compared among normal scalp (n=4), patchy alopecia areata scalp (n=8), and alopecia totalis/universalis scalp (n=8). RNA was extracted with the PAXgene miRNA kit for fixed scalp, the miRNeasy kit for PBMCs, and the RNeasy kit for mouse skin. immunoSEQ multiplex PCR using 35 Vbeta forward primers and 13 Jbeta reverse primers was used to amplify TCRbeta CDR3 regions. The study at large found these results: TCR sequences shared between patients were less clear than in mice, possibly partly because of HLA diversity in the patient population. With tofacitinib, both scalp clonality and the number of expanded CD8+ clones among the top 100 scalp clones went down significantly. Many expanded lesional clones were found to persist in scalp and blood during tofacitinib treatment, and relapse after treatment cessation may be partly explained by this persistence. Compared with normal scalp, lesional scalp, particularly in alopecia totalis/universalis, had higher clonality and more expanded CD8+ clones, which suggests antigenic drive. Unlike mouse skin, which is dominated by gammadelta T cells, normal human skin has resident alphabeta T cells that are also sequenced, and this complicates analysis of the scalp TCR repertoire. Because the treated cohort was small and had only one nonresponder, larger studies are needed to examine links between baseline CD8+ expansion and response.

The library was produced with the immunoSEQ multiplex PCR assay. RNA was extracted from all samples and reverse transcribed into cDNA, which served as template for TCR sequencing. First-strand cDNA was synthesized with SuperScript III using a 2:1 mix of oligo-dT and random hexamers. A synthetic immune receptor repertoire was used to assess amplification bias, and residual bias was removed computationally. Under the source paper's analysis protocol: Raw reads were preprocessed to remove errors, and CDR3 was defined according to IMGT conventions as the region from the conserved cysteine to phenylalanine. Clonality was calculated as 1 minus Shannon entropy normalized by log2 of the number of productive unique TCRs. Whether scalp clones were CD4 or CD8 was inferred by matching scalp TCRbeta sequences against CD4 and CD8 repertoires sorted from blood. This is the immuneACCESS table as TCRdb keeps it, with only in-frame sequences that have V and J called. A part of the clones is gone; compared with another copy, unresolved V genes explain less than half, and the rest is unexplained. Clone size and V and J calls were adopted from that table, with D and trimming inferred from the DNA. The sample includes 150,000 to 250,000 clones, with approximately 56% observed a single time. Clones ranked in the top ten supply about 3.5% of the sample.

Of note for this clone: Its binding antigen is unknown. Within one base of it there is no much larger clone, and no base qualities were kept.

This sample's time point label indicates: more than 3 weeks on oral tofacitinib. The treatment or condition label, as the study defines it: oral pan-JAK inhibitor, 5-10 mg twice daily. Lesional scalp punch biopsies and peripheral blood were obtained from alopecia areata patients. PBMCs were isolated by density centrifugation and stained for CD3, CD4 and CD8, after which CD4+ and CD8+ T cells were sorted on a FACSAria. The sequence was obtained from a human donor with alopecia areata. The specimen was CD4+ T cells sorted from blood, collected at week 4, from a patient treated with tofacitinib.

DNA sequence: TGTGCCAGCAGTGAAGCGCTTCCAGGAGGTCCCCAAGAGACCCAGTACTTC. Its amino acids are CASSEALPGGPQETQYF. The chain employs TRBV6-1 and TRBJ2-5; the D region possibly corresponds to TRBD2 (5 bases align). From the cysteine up to the phenylalanine, the CDR3 has a length of 17 residues. Kept here is only the CDR3 DNA, which spans 51 bases and is read in frame from base 1. V was cut back by 0 bases and J by 1 base, leaving a gap of 15 bases between them. From the germline V gene, CDR1 is MNHNS and CDR2 is SASEGT.